This is a list of T cell receptor beta chains from one sample in a study of blood T cell repertoires in COVID-19. This table comes from immunoSEQ multiplex PCR, and its TCRdb copy is limited to in-frame clones, with some not included. Of about 190,000 clones listed, roughly 88% were seen once; the top ten hold about 5.6%. Source material: PBMCs or T cells enriched from blood (not recorded which). These receptors all come from a middle-aged man with acute COVID-19. The CDR3 runs from the conserved cysteine through the conserved F or W. Fields, in order: J gene, clone size, D gene, V gene, CDR3 protein, CDR3 DNA. A D gene is named only where the DNA matches it firmly. Where a row states a size, it is once, few, many or the class of an expanded clone; other rows omit it.

J: TRBJ1-3; size: few; D: TRBD1; V: TRBV19; CDR3: CASSADRASGNTIYF; DNA: TGTGCCAGTAGTGCCGACAGGGCCTCTGGAAACACCATATATTTT
J: TRBJ2-7; size: .; D: .; V: TRBV5-1; CDR3: CASSSGQTYEQYF; DNA: TGCGCCAGCAGCTCCGGACAGACCTACGAGCAGTACTTC
J: TRBJ2-3; size: .; D: TRBD2; V: TRBV9; CDR3: CASSFGTSNTQYF; DNA: TGTGCCAGCAGCTTCGGGACTAGTAATACGCAGTATTTT
J: TRBJ2-7; size: .; D: .; V: TRBV6-5; CDR3: CASKPPGWGEQYF; DNA: TGTGCCAGCAAACCCCCGGGATGGGGCGAGCAGTACTTC
J: TRBJ2-7; size: .; D: TRBD1; V: TRBV27; CDR3: CASRVGQGAYEQYF; DNA: TGTGCCAGCCGCGTGGGACAGGGGGCCTACGAGCAGTACTTC
J: TRBJ2-5; size: .; D: .; V: TRBV20-1; CDR3: CSASPSSAIQETQYF; DNA: TGCAGTGCTAGTCCCTCTAGCGCAATTCAAGAGACCCAGTACTTC
J: TRBJ2-1; size: .; D: .; V: TRBV7-5; CDR3: CARSPKTGRDNEQFF; DNA: TGTGCCAGAAGCCCAAAAACCGGCAGGGACAATGAGCAGTTCTTC
J: TRBJ1-1; size: .; D: TRBD1; V: TRBV29-1; CDR3: CSVWARYRGMNTEAFF; DNA: TGCAGCGTTTGGGCGAGATACAGGGGCATGAACACTGAAGCTTTCTTT
J: TRBJ2-2; size: .; D: TRBD1; V: TRBV27; CDR3: CASSLQGDRTGELFF; DNA: TGTGCCAGCAGTTTACAGGGGGATCGAACCGGGGAGCTGTTTTTT
J: TRBJ2-3; size: .; D: TRBD2; V: TRBV5-1; CDR3: CASSLGGLAGGTSTDTQYF; DNA: TGCGCCAGCAGCTTGGGGGGACTAGCGGGAGGAACTAGCACAGATACGCAGTATTTT
J: TRBJ1-5; size: .; D: TRBD1; V: TRBV27; CDR3: CASSFLGTEQPQHF; DNA: TGTGCCAGCAGTTTTTTGGGGACAGAGCAGCCCCAGCATTTT
J: TRBJ1-1; size: .; D: .; V: TRBV28; CDR3: CASSLGQGGPKAEAFF; DNA: TGTGCCAGCAGTTTGGGGCAGGGAGGTCCGAAGGCTGAAGCTTTCTTT
J: TRBJ2-4; size: .; D: .; V: TRBV5-1; CDR3: CASSEGLSLAKNIQYF; DNA: TGCGCCAGCAGCGAGGGACTTTCTCTAGCCAAAAACATTCAGTACTTC
J: TRBJ1-1; size: .; D: TRBD1; V: TRBV3-1/TRBV3-2; CDR3: CASAPGTGGKAFF; DNA: TGTGCCAGCGCCCCCGGGACAGGGGGGAAAGCTTTCTTT
J: TRBJ1-4; size: .; D: .; V: TRBV2; CDR3: CASSAWRGSSEKLFF; DNA: TGTGCCAGCAGTGCGTGGCGTGGGAGTAGTGAAAAACTGTTTTTT
J: TRBJ2-1; size: .; D: .; V: TRBV11-2; CDR3: CASSAYFNEQFF; DNA: TGTGCCAGCAGCGCCTACTTCAATGAGCAGTTCTTC
J: TRBJ2-7; size: .; D: .; V: TRBV9; CDR3: CASSPITGSYEQYF; DNA: TGTGCCAGCAGCCCAATTACAGGTTCCTACGAGCAGTACTTC
J: TRBJ2-7; size: .; D: .; V: TRBV7-2; CDR3: CASSLDSYYEQYF; DNA: TGTGCCAGCAGCTTAGACAGCTACTACGAGCAGTACTTC
J: TRBJ1-6; size: .; D: .; V: TRBV28; CDR3: CASSYSKQGFYNSPLHF; DNA: TGTGCCAGCAGTTATTCTAAACAGGGCTTCTATAATTCACCCCTCCACTTT
J: TRBJ1-3; size: .; D: .; V: TRBV19; CDR3: CASSIASAVYSGNTIYF; DNA: TGTGCCAGTAGTATCGCCTCGGCGGTGTACTCTGGAAACACCATATATTTT
J: TRBJ2-5; size: .; D: TRBD1; V: TRBV5-1; CDR3: CASSPGTGRQETQYF; DNA: TGCGCCAGCAGCCCGGGGACAGGCCGCCAAGAGACCCAGTACTTC
J: TRBJ2-7; size: once; D: .; V: TRBV7-8; CDR3: CASSLGGRRGYEQYF; DNA: TGTGCCAGCAGCTTAGGAGGTAGGCGGGGCTACGAGCAGTACTTC
J: TRBJ2-7; size: .; D: TRBD2; V: TRBV2; CDR3: CASILQGLAGDEQYF; DNA: TGTGCCAGCATATTACAGGGACTAGCGGGAGACGAGCAGTACTTC
J: TRBJ2-7; size: once; D: TRBD2; V: TRBV15; CDR3: CATSVLAVSYEQYF; DNA: TGTGCCACCAGCGTCCTAGCGGTTAGCTACGAGCAGTACTTC
J: TRBJ2-2; size: .; D: TRBD2; V: TRBV3-1/TRBV3-2; CDR3: CASGTGTSGSFTGELFF; DNA: TGTGCCAGCGGAACCGGGACTAGCGGGTCCTTCACCGGGGAGCTGTTTTTT
J: TRBJ2-1; size: .; D: TRBD2; V: TRBV24-1; CDR3: CATGPTSGSADEQFF; DNA: TGTGCCACCGGTCCAACTAGCGGGAGTGCCGATGAGCAGTTCTTC
J: TRBJ1-3; size: .; D: .; V: TRBV30; CDR3: CACHGIGGNTIYF; DNA: TGTGCCTGTCACGGGATAGGCGGAAACACCATATATTTT
J: TRBJ2-7; size: .; D: .; V: TRBV12-5; CDR3: CASGLFGTPTYEQYF; DNA: TGTGCTAGTGGTTTGTTCGGGACACCAACCTACGAGCAGTACTTC
J: TRBJ2-5; size: .; D: TRBD1; V: TRBV9; CDR3: CASSIGTGRGETQYF; DNA: TGTGCCAGCAGCATTGGGACAGGGCGGGGGGAGACCCAGTACTTC
J: TRBJ1-3; size: few; D: .; V: TRBV7-9; CDR3: CASTRDRSSGNTIYF; DNA: TGTGCCAGCACCCGAGACAGAAGCTCTGGAAACACCATATATTTT
J: TRBJ2-1; size: .; D: .; V: TRBV2; CDR3: CASSEVGSNYNEQFF; DNA: TGTGCCAGCAGTGAAGTCGGGAGTAACTACAATGAGCAGTTCTTC
J: TRBJ2-3; size: .; D: .; V: TRBV11-2; CDR3: CASSHGGGPSTDTQYF; DNA: TGTGCCAGCAGCCATGGGGGCGGGCCTAGCACAGATACGCAGTATTTT
J: TRBJ2-1; size: .; D: TRBD2; V: TRBV7-9; CDR3: CASSPPGFRGRGEQFF; DNA: TGTGCCAGCAGCCCCCCCGGATTCCGCGGGAGGGGTGAGCAGTTCTTC
J: TRBJ1-1; size: few; D: .; V: TRBV14; CDR3: CASSQDQYTEAFF; DNA: TGTGCCAGCAGCCAAGACCAATACACTGAAGCTTTCTTT
J: TRBJ2-5; size: once; D: TRBD2; V: TRBV4-1; CDR3: CASSPGTSGEETQYF; DNA: TGCGCCAGCAGCCCCGGGACTAGCGGGGAAGAGACCCAGTACTTC
J: TRBJ2-7; size: .; D: TRBD1; V: TRBV6-5; CDR3: CASRGGQADLNEQYF; DNA: TGTGCCAGCAGGGGGGGACAGGCCGACCTCAACGAGCAGTACTTC
J: TRBJ2-1; size: .; D: TRBD2; V: TRBV7-2; CDR3: CASSFSGWRNEQFF; DNA: TGTGCCAGCAGCTTTAGCGGGTGGAGGAATGAGCAGTTCTTC
J: TRBJ2-7; size: .; D: .; V: TRBV5-6; CDR3: CASSFQGYEQYF; DNA: TGTGCCAGCAGCTTTCAGGGGTACGAGCAGTACTTC
J: TRBJ2-1; size: .; D: TRBD1; V: TRBV6-5; CDR3: CASSYADRGAYNEQFF; DNA: TGTGCCAGCAGTTACGCGGACAGGGGGGCCTACAATGAGCAGTTCTTC
J: TRBJ1-1; size: .; D: .; V: TRBV25-1; CDR3: CASSDTTEAFF; DNA: TGTGCCAGCAGTGACACTACTGAAGCTTTCTTT
J: TRBJ1-5; size: .; D: .; V: TRBV7-8; CDR3: CASSLAYRINQPQHF; DNA: TGTGCCAGCAGCTTAGCCTACAGAATCAATCAGCCCCAGCATTTT
J: TRBJ1-2; size: .; D: TRBD1; V: TRBV18; CDR3: CASSPAGTGVVYGYTF; DNA: TGTGCCAGCTCACCAGCCGGGACAGGGGTGGTCTATGGCTACACCTTC